The 22 T cell receptor beta chains below come from one sample, sequenced in a study of cytomegalovirus exposure and HLA in healthy donors. Researchers ran the PCR with 60 Vbeta and 13 Jbeta primers. Clones were read by immunoSEQ multiplex PCR, and TCRdb kept only the in-frame ones, dropping some. Here the sample spans over 110,000 clones, 55% to 80% being singletons. The sample consisted of PBMCs. The receptor source for this set is a woman between 35 and 50 years old in good health and CMV-seronegative.

The chain joins TRBV2 to TRBJ1-1; TRBD1 matches at 7 bases. J gave up 8 bases and V 6 bases, and 3 bases lay outside the gene matches. The CDR3 spans 11 residues. Germline CDR1 reads SNHLY; CDR2 reads FYNNEI. The CDR3 protein is CASRGQCEAFF. As DNA, the CDR3 is TGTGCCAGCAGGGGACAGTGCGAAGCTTTCTTT.

The chain links TRBV7-6 to TRBJ1-2; 7 nucleotides align to TRBD1. The CDR3 is made up of 20 amino acids. J gave up 4 bases and V 5 bases, and 25 bases lay outside the gene matches. Germline values: CDR1 SGHVS, CDR2 FNYEAQ. Here the CDR3 reads CASSPRGQILPQRDPYGYTF. Written as DNA, the CDR3 is TGTGCCAGCAGCCCTAGGGGACAGATTCTCCCTCAAAGAGATCCCTATGGCTACACCTTC.

The J gene is TRBJ1-1, the V gene TRBV29-1, with unresolved D. Trimming cost V 6 bases and J 0 bases, with 11 bases left between them. This CDR3 spans 13 amino acids. Germline CDR1 reads SQVTM; CDR2 reads ANQGSEA. CDR3 coding DNA: TGCAGCGTGGGTCAGGTTCTGAACACTGAAGCTTTCTTT. Amino acid sequence: CSVGQVLNTEAFF.

The rearrangement joins TRBV5-1 to TRBJ2-1; TRBD1 agrees at 9 bases. This CDR3 comprises 15 residues. Germline loops: CDR1 SGHRS, CDR2 YFSETQ. J was trimmed by 5 bases and V by 0 bases; bases with no gene match: 3. The CDR3 bases are TGCGCCAGCAGCTTGGCCGGGACAGGGAACAATGAGCAGTTCTTC. Translated, it gives CASSLAGTGNNEQFF.

The chain has TRBV7-6 and TRBJ1-5; D call uncertain. Germline lookup yields CDR1 SGHVS and CDR2 FNYEAQ. The CDR3 contains 13 residues. V was clipped by 1 base and J by 10 bases, with 11 bases between them. The DNA for the CDR3 is TGTGCCAGCAGCTTAGAGAAGGAGAGTCCCCAGCATTTT. Translation: CASSLEKESPQHF.

Note on this clone: At one end, the junction sequence differs from germline, possibly due to a read error. The chain combines TRBV7-7 with TRBJ2-5; perhaps TRBD2 as D (6 bases). This CDR3 has 15 residues. The V gene's germline CDR1 is SSHAT and CDR2 FNYEAQ (reference sequence). CDR3 sequence (DNA): TGTGCTAGCAGCTCACTGGGACTTGTGGAAGAGACCCAGTACTTC. Protein product: CASSSLGLVEETQYF.

The chain links TRBV19 to TRBJ2-5; D unclear. Looked up from germline, CDR1 is LNHDA and CDR2 is SQIVND (reference sequence). The CDR3 is 14 amino acids. Trimming took off 1 base at V and 5 bases at J, with 11 bases between the two ends. CDR3 sequence reads: CASSIVGASETQYF. The CDR3 bases are TGTGCCAGTAGTATAGTAGGAGCGTCGGAGACCCAGTACTTC.

The J gene is TRBJ1-1, the V gene TRBV9, with 7 bases matching TRBD1. Germline lookup yields CDR1 SGDLS and CDR2 YYNGEE. Trimming cost V 3 bases and J 0 bases; bases outside gene matches: 2. The CDR3 totals 14 residues. The CDR3 loop is CASSDGQVNTEAFF. CDR3 sequence (DNA): TGTGCCAGCAGCGACGGACAGGTGAACACTGAAGCTTTCTTT.

The rearrangement joins TRBV9 to TRBJ2-3; 7 positions match TRBD1. J gave up 0 bases and V 4 bases, and 8 bases lay outside the gene matches. This CDR3 contains 16 residues. The germline V gene encodes CDR1 SGDLS and CDR2 YYNGEE. CDR3 bases: TGTGCCAGCAGCTCACGAGGGACAGCTAGCACAGATACGCAGTATTTT. It translates to CASSSRGTASTDTQYF.

The chain has TRBV6-1 and TRBJ2-7; TRBD1 matches at 8 bases. Looked up from germline, CDR1 is MNHNS and CDR2 is SASEGT. Trimming cost V 4 bases and J 2 bases; bases outside gene matches: 4. The CDR3 spans 14 residues. The CDR3 bases are TGTGCCAGCAGTGGGGGACAGGTAACCTACGAGCAGTACTTC. Its translation is CASSGGQVTYEQYF.

This sequence joins TRBV7-8 and TRBJ2-2, with 8 bases identical to TRBD1. The V and J ends lost 4 bases and 0 bases, in that order; junction bases with no gene match: 4. In germline, CDR1 is SGHVS, CDR2 FQNEAQ. The CDR3 consists of 16 residues. CDR3 sequence: CASSSTGDANTGELFF. DNA of the CDR3: TGTGCCAGCAGCTCGACAGGGGACGCGAACACCGGGGAGCTGTTTTTT.

This clone was recorded a few times. The chain combines TRBV4-2 with TRBJ1-4; no firm D call. The germline V and J ends were trimmed by 0 bases and 5 bases, with 10 bases remaining between them. Germline V CDR1 and CDR2: LGHNA, YNFKEQ. CDR3 size: 15 residues. This CDR3 is CASSQDLNGNEKLFF. DNA for the CDR3: TGTGCCAGCAGCCAAGATTTGAACGGGAATGAAAAACTGTTTTTT.

This clone was counted a single time. The V call is TRBV6-1, the J call TRBJ2-3; 11 nucleotides match TRBD2. CDR3 length: 18 residues. Germline CDR1 reads MNHNS; CDR2 reads SASEGT. V trimming: 1 base; J trimming: 5 bases; junction bases outside the gene matches: 11. The CDR3 sequence is CASSEVRVAGGLGDTQYF. The DNA for the CDR3 is TGTGCCAGCAGTGAAGTAAGGGTAGCGGGGGGGCTGGGAGATACGCAGTATTTT.

V is TRBV19 and J is TRBJ1-2, with a tentative D call TRBD1 (5 bases). The CDR3 totals 14 residues. V lost 5 bases and J 2 bases, leaving 12 bases between the germline ends. Germline V gene sequence: CDR1 LNHDA, CDR2 SQIVND (reference sequence). The CDR3: CASSFRALNYGYTF. CDR3 nucleotides: TGTGCCAGTAGTTTCAGGGCCCTAAACTATGGCTACACCTTC.

This sequence joins TRBV7-2 and TRBJ2-1; D call uncertain. Trimming stripped 3 bases from V and 8 bases from J, with 5 bases between. In germline, CDR1 is SGHTA, CDR2 FQGNSA. The CDR3 totals 11 residues. This CDR3 is CASSFQDEQFF. CDR3 nucleotides: TGTGCCAGCAGCTTCCAGGATGAGCAGTTCTTC.

Only one count was recorded for this clone. This chain links TRBV11-1 with TRBJ2-3; no clear D gene. The CDR3 contains 13 residues. Deletions cut 1 base from V and 4 bases from J, with 6 bases between. The V gene's germline CDR1 is SGHAT and CDR2 FQDESV (reference sequence). The CDR3 DNA reads TGTGCCAGCAGCTTAGTTAGAGCAGATACGCAGTATTTT. It encodes CASSLVRADTQYF.

The chain is built from TRBV5-6 and TRBJ1-2, with D maybe TRBD1 (6 bases). Germline V gives CDR1 SGHDT, CDR2 YYEEEE. Trimming removed 0 bases from V and 0 bases from J, with 15 bases in between. The CDR3 has 17 residues. This chain's CDR3 is CASSLGSGTHSNYGYTF. For the CDR3, the DNA is TGTGCCAGCAGCTTGGGCTCCGGGACACATTCTAACTATGGCTACACCTTC. The full variable domain, with the rest looked up from reference TRBV5-6 and TRBJ1-2, is DAGVTQSPTHLIKTRGQQVTLRCSPKSGHDTVSWYQQALGQGPQFIFQYYEEEERQRGNFPDRFSGHQFPNYSSELNVNALLLGDSALYLCASSLGSGTHSNYGYTFGSGTRLTVV.

The chain carries TRBV12-5 and TRBJ1-3; TRBD1 might be the D (6 bases). The germline V gene encodes CDR1 LGHNT and CDR2 FRNRAP. The V end was cut by 3 bases, the J end by 0 bases, with 18 bases between. The CDR3 extends over 18 amino acids. CDR3 in DNA: TGTGCTAGTGGTTTTTATGGGACACGAAATTACTCTGGAAACACCATATATTTT. This translates into CASGFYGTRNYSGNTIYF.

This clone was counted a few times. V usage is TRBV6-5 and J usage is TRBJ1-2; no firm D call. This CDR3 has 13 residues. Trimming cost V 5 bases and J 8 bases, with 15 bases left between them. Germline loops: CDR1 MNHEY, CDR2 SVGAGI. The CDR3 bases are TGTGCCAGCAGTGAGGGCTCAAGGAGGGGCTACACCTTC. As protein: CASSEGSRRGYTF.

This clone was seen a handful of times. The CDR3: CASRGTGRKYGYTF. The CDR3, as DNA: TGTGCCAGCCGCGGAACAGGCCGTAAGTATGGCTACACCTTC. This chain uses TRBV2 with TRBJ1-2; D perhaps matches TRBD1 (5 bases). V gave up 8 bases and J gave up 5 bases, with 18 bases separating them. The CDR3 extends over 14 amino acids. From germline, CDR1 is SNHLY and CDR2 FYNNEI.

The CDR3 nucleotides read TGTGCCAGCAGTTTCGGCAGGGTCAATGAGCAGTTCTTC. It specifies CASSFGRVNEQFF. The rearrangement links TRBV28 to TRBJ2-1; maybe TRBD1 (5 bases). Germline lookup yields CDR1 MDHEN and CDR2 SYDVKM. This CDR3 contains 13 residues. V lost 3 bases, J lost 6 bases, and 9 bases lay in between.

The J gene is TRBJ2-1, the V gene TRBV5-4; TRBD2 matches 9 bases. Germline V gene sequence: CDR1 SGHNT, CDR2 YYREEE (reference sequence). V gave up 3 bases and J gave up 9 bases; unmatched junction bases: 10. The CDR3 extends over 15 amino acids. This CDR3 is CASSSGTSLVGEQFF. DNA of the CDR3: TGTGCCAGCAGCTCCGGGACTAGCTTGGTCGGTGAGCAGTTCTTC.